This T cell receptor (beta chain) came from a study of blood T cells in healthy people across ages. As to this clonotype: One base away lies a much larger clone, so this may be a sequencing read error.

Per the germline V gene, CDR1 is SEHNR and CDR2 is FQNEAQ (reference sequence). There are 16 residues in the CDR3. Then a second PCR, running roughly 6 to 11 cycles, was carried out with a sample-barcoded 5' primer and a J-beta primer mix. TCRdb recomputed calls from the 5' RACE reads with MiXCR, one row per CDR3 protein. The sample records about 930,000 distinct CDR3 sequences, 25% to 35% being singletons. These same data were also listed under a study on T cells of mothers and their children. That report notes: Reverse transcription into cDNA received all extracted RNA, at approximately 1.5 ug per 15 ul. When the second PCR was run, its M1S primer added sample barcodes and 2-4 random nucleotides. Thymic selection molds TCR recombination products alike in related and unrelated pairs. Compared with unrelated pairs, related mother-child pairs had slightly higher, non-significant overlap.

Source material: blood. This TCR came from a woman aged 40 to 50 in good health. V gene TRBV7-9 combines with J gene TRBJ2-6; no clear D. DNA of the CDR3: TGTGCCGGCAGCTTGTCGGAGTACTCTGGGGCCAACGTCCTGACTTTC. As protein: CAGSLSEYSGANVLTF.